Presented here are 26 T cell receptor beta chains from one specimen sequenced in a study of siplizumab effects on memory and regulatory T cells. Some clones are missing from TCRdb's copy, which holds only in-frame ones; the method was immunoSEQ multiplex PCR. The data show around 110,000 clones, about 94% seen once. Sequencing used non-Treg CD4+ T cells sorted from blood. Receptors were obtained from a human donor in good health.

The chain recombines TRBV5-1 with TRBJ1-1; D gene unclear. With 2 bases removed from V and 7 bases from J, the gap between germline ends came to 18 bases. CDR1 and CDR2 (germline): SGHRS, YFSETQ. This CDR3 has 15 amino acids. This CDR3 is CASSFLAGVESEAFF. The CDR3 region has the DNA TGCGCCAGCAGCTTTCTAGCCGGGGTCGAAAGTGAAGCTTTCTTT.

The CDR3 nucleotides read TGTGCCAGCAGCTTAGCGGGGAACACTGAAGCTTTCTTT. This encodes CASSLAGNTEAFF. The chain uses TRBV11-1 and TRBJ1-1; the D is unclear. Germline CDR1 reads SGHAT; CDR2 reads FQDESV (reference sequence). The CDR3 runs to 13 residues. The germline V and J ends were trimmed by 0 bases and 1 base, with 3 bases remaining between them. Full variable domain (remainder filled in from reference TRBV11-1 and TRBJ1-1): EAEVAQSPRYKITEKSQAVAFWCDPISGHATLYWYRQILGQGPELLVQFQDESVVDDSQLPKDRFSAERLKGVDSTLKIQPAELGDSAMYLCASSLAGNTEAFFGQGTRLTVV.

J is TRBJ2-7 and V is TRBV6-6; D perhaps matches TRBD2 (6 bases). Trimming removed 7 bases from V and 4 bases from J, with 17 bases in between. The germline CDR1 and CDR2 sequences are MNHNY and SVGAGI (reference sequence). The CDR3 runs to 14 residues. CDR3 bases: TGTGCCAGCACCCCCCGGGGGAGCCAGTACGAGCAGTACTTC. Translated: CASTPRGSQYEQYF.

This chain links TRBV7-9 with TRBJ1-1; 7 bases are a match to TRBD1. The germline V gene encodes CDR1 SEHNR and CDR2 FQNEAQ (reference sequence). The CDR3 length is 13 residues. J was trimmed by 1 base and V by 4 bases; bases with no gene match: 0. This CDR3 reads CASSSGGNTEAFF. The CDR3 nucleotides read TGTGCCAGCAGCTCAGGGGGGAACACTGAAGCTTTCTTT.

The chain employs TRBV6-4 and TRBJ1-1; 8 bases are a match to TRBD1. V trimming: 6 bases; J trimming: 1 base; junction bases outside the gene matches: 1. Germline V CDR1 and CDR2: MRHNA, SNTAGT. The CDR3 extends over 13 amino acids. CDR3 residues: CASRGQENTEAFF. The CDR3 nucleotides read TGTGCCAGCAGGGGACAGGAGAACACTGAAGCTTTCTTT.

The J gene is TRBJ2-7, the V gene TRBV23-1; 9 positions agree with TRBD2. TRBV23-1 carries the ORF label, with uncertain function. The CDR3 is 17 residues long. The trim removed 4 bases at V and 0 bases at J, leaving 10 bases unmatched. This CDR3 reads CASSRPCGGAPSYEQYF. In DNA form, the CDR3 reads TGCGCCAGCAGTCGACCGTGCGGGGGGGCGCCCTCCTACGAGCAGTACTTC.

The rearrangement uses TRBV2 and TRBJ2-7; D is unresolved. Germline-derived CDR1 and CDR2 are SNHLY and FYNNEI. This CDR3 is built from 15 residues. The V and J ends lost 4 bases and 0 bases respectively, with 13 bases between them. This CDR3 is CASSADTSSSYEQYF. The DNA of the CDR3 is TGTGCCAGCAGTGCTGATACTTCTAGCTCCTACGAGCAGTACTTC.

This clone was counted a single time. The chain links TRBV5-1 to TRBJ2-3; the match to TRBD2 covers 11 bases. V lost 3 bases, J lost 6 bases, and 18 bases stayed unmatched. Looked up from germline, CDR1 is SGHRS and CDR2 is YFSETQ. The CDR3 spans 19 residues. The CDR3 sequence: CASSSSIGLAGGYPDTQYF. The CDR3 nucleotides are TGCGCCAGCAGCTCCTCCATTGGACTAGCGGGCGGGTATCCGGATACGCAGTATTTT.

The V and J genes are TRBV18 and TRBJ1-3; D unresolved. Germline V gene sequence: CDR1 KGHSH, CDR2 LQKENI. The CDR3 consists of 12 residues. The germline V and J ends were trimmed by 3 bases and 8 bases, with 8 bases remaining between them. CDR3 nucleotides: TGTGCCAGCTCACCGGTTGATGACACCATATATTTT. Translation: CASSPVDDTIYF.

The chain employs TRBV9 and TRBJ2-1; 13 nucleotides align to TRBD2. The CDR3 consists of 17 residues. Unmatched junction bases numbered 9, after V lost 4 bases and J lost 5 bases. Germline values: CDR1 SGDLS, CDR2 YYNGEE. The CDR3 nucleotides are TGTGCCAGCAGCCTTGAATTAGGACTAGCGGGGGACAATGAGCAGTTCTTC. Amino acids: CASSLELGLAGDNEQFF. Supplemented by reference TRBV9 and TRBJ2-1, the full variable domain reads DSGVTQTPKHLITATGQRVTLRCSPRSGDLSVYWYQQSLDQGLQFLIQYYNGEERAKGNILERFSAQQFPDLHSELNLSSLELGDSALYFCASSLELGLAGDNEQFFGPGTRLTVL.

The chain has TRBV5-6 and TRBJ1-5, with D perhaps TRBD1 (5 bases). Trimming removed 4 bases at V and 0 bases at J, with 14 bases between. The CDR3 runs to 16 residues. CDR1 and CDR2 from the germline V gene are SGHDT and YYEEEE. The CDR3 sequence: CASSLGTGFSNQPQHF. As DNA, the CDR3 is TGTGCCAGCAGCCTTGGAACAGGATTTAGCAATCAGCCCCAGCATTTT. The whole variable domain, remainder taken from reference TRBV5-6 and TRBJ1-5, is DAGVTQSPTHLIKTRGQQVTLRCSPKSGHDTVSWYQQALGQGPQFIFQYYEEEERQRGNFPDRFSGHQFPNYSSELNVNALLLGDSALYLCASSLGTGFSNQPQHFGDGTRLSIL.

The chain is built from TRBV5-1 and TRBJ2-7; maybe TRBD2 (5 bases). This CDR3 contains 15 residues. Trimming took 4 bases from V and 5 from J, leaving 19 bases between them. From germline, CDR1 is SGHRS and CDR2 YFSETQ. For the CDR3, the DNA is TGCGCCAGCAGCCCTCGAGGAGGCGGGCTTAACGAGCAGTACTTC. This codes for CASSPRGGGLNEQYF.

The CDR3 protein is CASSQDNQETQYF. The DNA for the CDR3 is TGTGCCAGCAGCCAAGACAACCAAGAGACCCAGTACTTC. V usage is TRBV4-2 and J usage is TRBJ2-5; D unresolved. The V end was cut by 0 bases, the J end by 0 bases, with 2 bases between. Germline V gene lookup returns CDR1 LGHNA and CDR2 YNFKEQ. The CDR3 covers 13 residues.

The chain has TRBV19 and TRBJ1-4; TRBD1 might be the D (5 bases). CDR3 length: 15 residues. CDR1 and CDR2 (germline): LNHDA, SQIVND (reference sequence). V shed 4 bases and J shed 0 bases, with 9 bases lying between them. For the CDR3, the DNA is TGTGCCAGTAGTAGACAGAGCCCAACTAATGAAAAACTGTTTTTT. Translation gives CASSRQSPTNEKLFF.

The chain couples TRBV7-9 to TRBJ1-2; 7 nucleotides align to TRBD1. Germline values: CDR1 SEHNR, CDR2 FQNEAQ (reference sequence). There are 15 residues in the CDR3. V dropped 6 bases and J dropped 0; count of bases not matched to a gene: 7. Here the CDR3 reads CASSTRDRPNYGYTF. The DNA of the CDR3 is TGTGCCAGCAGTACCCGGGACAGACCTAACTATGGCTACACCTTC. Full variable domain (outside the CDR3, taken from reference TRBV7-9 and TRBJ1-2): DTGVSQNPRHKITKRGQNVTFRCDPISEHNRLYWYRQTLGQGPEFLTYFQNEAQLEKSRLLSDRFSAERPKGSFSTLEIQRTEQGDSAMYLCASSTRDRPNYGYTFGSGTRLTVV.

The chain employs TRBV5-4 and TRBJ2-1, with 7 positions matching TRBD1. The CDR3 is 13 residues long. CDR1 is SGHNT, CDR2 YYREEE, per germline (reference sequence). The V gene end was trimmed by 3 bases and the J gene end by 4 bases; junction bases not matched to a gene: 1. CDR3 loop: CASSWGQYNEQFF. CDR3 in DNA: TGTGCCAGCAGCTGGGGACAGTACAATGAGCAGTTCTTC.

CDR3 DNA sequence: TGTGCCTGGAGTGTACTGAATTTGAAGTGGGTTGGCTACACCTTC. It specifies CAWSVLNLKWVGYTF. V usage is TRBV30 and J usage is TRBJ1-2; no reliable D call. The V end lost 0 bases, the J end lost 7 bases, and 18 bases lay between the germline ends. CDR3 length equals 15 residues. Germline-derived CDR1 and CDR2 are GTSNPN and SVGIG (reference sequence). The whole variable domain, filled in from reference TRBV30 and TRBJ1-2, reads SQTIHQWPATLVQPVGSPLSLECTVEGTSNPNLYWYRQAAGRGLQLLFYSVGIGQISSEVPQNLSASRPQDRQFILSSKKLLLSDSGFYLCAWSVLNLKWVGYTFGSGTRLTVV.

This sequence joins TRBV5-6 and TRBJ2-1, with D unresolved. CDR1 SGHDT and CDR2 YYEEEE come from the germline V gene. This CDR3 contains 15 residues. V was shortened by 6 bases and J by 8 bases, with 21 bases between the two germline ends. CDR3 sequence (DNA): TGTGCCAGCATCTCCTGGGTTAGCTACGTCCATGAGCAGTTCTTC. It yields the protein CASISWVSYVHEQFF.

V is TRBV9 and J is TRBJ2-1, with D hard to call. This CDR3 is 17 amino acids long. The germline V gene encodes CDR1 SGDLS and CDR2 YYNGEE. V dropped 3 bases and J dropped 9 bases, with 25 bases sitting between them. The CDR3 nucleotides are TGTGCCAGCAGCGCCGGCAGTGCCCAGGAGCTGGTGAGTGAGCAGTTCTTC. Protein product: CASSAGSAQELVSEQFF.

The chain's CDR3 is CASSLPSGTSETQYF. DNA for the CDR3: TGTGCCAGCAGCTTGCCTAGCGGGACTTCAGAGACCCAGTACTTC. The J gene is TRBJ2-5, the V gene TRBV5-4; the match to TRBD2 covers 9 bases. Germline lookup yields CDR1 SGHNT and CDR2 YYREEE (reference sequence). V was pared by 1 base and J by 4 bases, with 5 bases of the junction left unmatched. The CDR3 runs 15 residues.

The chain carries TRBV6-5 and TRBJ1-3, with TRBD1 as a possible D gene (6 bases). Deletions cut 4 bases from V and 4 bases from J, with 14 bases between. Germline V gene lookup returns CDR1 MNHEY and CDR2 SVGAGI. This CDR3 contains 15 residues. CDR3 coding DNA: TGTGCCAGCAGTTCTTTCACAGGGACGGGAAACACCATATATTTT. Translated, it gives CASSSFTGTGNTIYF.

This chain joins TRBV5-8 and TRBJ2-2, with D unresolved. Germline V gives CDR1 SGHTS, CDR2 YDEGEE. This CDR3 has 13 residues. Trimming pared 0 bases from V and 8 bases from J, leaving 8 bases between. This CDR3 is CASSLVPAGELFF. The CDR3 DNA is TGTGCCAGCAGCTTGGTGCCCGCGGGGGAGCTGTTTTTT.

The gene calls are TRBV5-4 and TRBJ2-5; no clear D gene. The CDR3 contains 13 residues. With 6 bases removed from V and 1 base from J, the gap between germline ends came to 10 bases. CDR1 SGHNT and CDR2 YYREEE come from the germline V gene (reference sequence). DNA for the CDR3: TGTGCCAGCACCCTGCGAGGCCAAGAGACCCAGTACTTC. Amino acids: CASTLRGQETQYF.

The chain employs TRBV5-4 and TRBJ2-5; the match to TRBD1 covers 11 bases. Per germline, CDR1 SGHNT and CDR2 YYREEE (reference sequence). The length of the CDR3 is 15 residues. V lost 4 bases to trimming and J lost 5 bases; unmatched junction nucleotides: 7. The CDR3 DNA reads as TGTGCCAGCAGCCTCCCTGGGACAGGGGGGGAGACCCAGTACTTC. Protein product: CASSLPGTGGETQYF.

The chain couples TRBV2 to TRBJ2-7, with 10 nucleotides matching TRBD2. The germline V gene encodes CDR1 SNHLY and CDR2 FYNNEI. The junction had 0 bases not matched to a gene; V was cut back by 6 bases and J by 4 bases. This CDR3 has 12 amino acids. The CDR3 DNA follows: TGTGCCAGCAGAGCGGGAGGGTACGAGCAGTACTTC. This translates into CASRAGGYEQYF.

The rearrangement uses TRBV6-1 and TRBJ2-7; D might be TRBD2 (5 bases). The CDR3 runs 15 residues. Germline V gene lookup returns CDR1 MNHNS and CDR2 SASEGT. The ends were cut back, 6 bases at V and 2 bases at J, with 17 bases in the middle. CDR3 amino acids: CASRTNPDGTYEQYF. In DNA form, the CDR3 reads TGTGCCAGCAGAACCAACCCGGACGGGACCTACGAGCAGTACTTC.